A single TCR beta chain is shown here with its context. The record originates from a study of blood T cell repertoires in COVID-19. Looking at the study overall: Sites in the United States, Italy and Spain provided acute and convalescent COVID-19 samples.

As handled by the study authors: For nucleated cells, counts were estimated from reference gene primer amplification. Assay: immunoSEQ multiplex PCR; the TCRdb copy retains only in-frame clones and omits some. D and trimming come from the DNA, and the V and J calls and clone size come from that table. The sample lists 200,000 to 250,000 clones, about 86% occurring once. Per the germline V gene, CDR1 is LNHDA and CDR2 is SQIVND (reference sequence). The V segment lost 4 bases and the J segment 2 bases; nucleotides outside the gene matches: 13. The CDR3 has 19 residues. The source material was peripheral blood. The receptor's source is a woman aged 30 to 39 who had recovered from COVID-19. The rearrangement links TRBV19 to TRBJ2-2; 10 nucleotides match TRBD1. The CDR3 bases are TGTGCCAGTAGTACCTACCCCCTCCGGGACAGGGGCAACACCGGGGAGCTGTTTTTT. Protein: CASSTYPLRDRGNTGELFF.